The rows below give T cell receptor beta chains drawn from one sample of a study of high-grade serous ovarian cancer treatment subgroups. Measured with immunoSEQ multiplex PCR; TCRdb has only the in-frame clones, and not every one. The table has about 10,000 clones, around four fifths seen once; the top ten hold around 6.6%. Material for sequencing was tumor tissue. Receptors originate from a human donor with high-grade serous ovarian cancer. CDR3s include the opening cysteine and the closing phenylalanine or tryptophan. The order of the fields is D gene, V gene, clone size, J gene, CDR3 length, CDR3 protein, CDR3 DNA. The D gene is left open where the match is weak. Clone size is not always given. Where it is, it says once, few, many or a class for expanded clones.

D: NA; V: TRBV7-3; size: NA; J: TRBJ2-5; length: 13; CDR3: CASSLRGVETQYF; DNA: TGTGCCAGCAGCTTAAGGGGGGTGGAGACCCAGTACTTC
D: NA; V: TRBV13; size: once; J: TRBJ2-1; length: 15; CDR3: CASSLGQGAYNEQFF; DNA: TGTGCCAGCAGCTTGGGACAAGGTGCCTACAATGAGCAGTTCTTC
D: NA; V: TRBV28; size: NA; J: TRBJ1-4; length: 12; CDR3: CASTSTNEKLFF; DNA: TGTGCCAGCACCTCAACTAATGAAAAACTGTTTTTT
D: TRBD2; V: TRBV27; size: few; J: TRBJ2-7; length: 16; CDR3: CASSLGLAGVVHEQYF; DNA: TGTGCCAGCAGTCTAGGACTAGCGGGAGTTGTCCACGAGCAGTACTTC
D: NA; V: TRBV13; size: NA; J: TRBJ2-4; length: 16; CDR3: CASSTSGAPAKNIQYF; DNA: TGTGCCAGCAGCACCTCAGGGGCCCCTGCCAAAAACATTCAGTACTTC
D: NA; V: TRBV7-8; size: NA; J: TRBJ2-5; length: 14; CDR3: CASSFNQGGQTQYF; DNA: TGTGCCAGCAGCTTTAACCAGGGGGGCCAGACCCAGTACTTC
D: TRBD1; V: TRBV7-8; size: NA; J: TRBJ2-6; length: 16; CDR3: CASSRTGGPGANVLTF; DNA: TGTGCCAGCAGTCGCACAGGGGGGCCTGGGGCCAACGTCCTGACTTTC
D: TRBD1; V: TRBV29-1; size: NA; J: TRBJ1-2; length: 17; CDR3: CSVTPGQGDFYGDGYTF; DNA: TGCAGCGTTACACCGGGACAGGGGGACTTCTATGGTGATGGCTACACCTTC
D: TRBD1; V: TRBV6-4; size: NA; J: TRBJ2-5; length: 15; CDR3: CASSPRGQGRETQYF; DNA: TGTGCCAGCAGTCCCCGGGGACAGGGTAGAGAGACCCAGTACTTC
D: NA; V: TRBV7-9; size: few; J: TRBJ1-1; length: 16; CDR3: CASSLGSAGPSSEAFF; DNA: TGTGCCAGCAGCTTAGGTTCAGCCGGCCCTAGCTCTGAAGCTTTCTTT